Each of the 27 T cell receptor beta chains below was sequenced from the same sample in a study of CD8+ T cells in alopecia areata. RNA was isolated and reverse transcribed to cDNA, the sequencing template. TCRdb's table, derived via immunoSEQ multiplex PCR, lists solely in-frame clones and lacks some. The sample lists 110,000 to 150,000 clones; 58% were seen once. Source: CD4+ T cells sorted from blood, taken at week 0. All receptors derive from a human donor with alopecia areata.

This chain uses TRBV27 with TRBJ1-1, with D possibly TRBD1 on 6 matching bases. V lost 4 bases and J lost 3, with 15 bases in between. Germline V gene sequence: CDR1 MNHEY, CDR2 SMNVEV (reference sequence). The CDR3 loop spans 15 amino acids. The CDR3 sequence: CASSSPPGAYTEAFF. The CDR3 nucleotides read TGTGCCAGCAGTTCCCCGCCGGGGGCCTACACTGAAGCTTTCTTT.

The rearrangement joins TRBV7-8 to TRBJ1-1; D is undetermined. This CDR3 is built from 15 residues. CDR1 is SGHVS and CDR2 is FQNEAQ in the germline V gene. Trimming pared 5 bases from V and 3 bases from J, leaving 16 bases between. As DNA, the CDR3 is TGTGCCAGCAGCCCCCTCGGGCAGACCTACACTGAAGCTTTCTTT. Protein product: CASSPLGQTYTEAFF.

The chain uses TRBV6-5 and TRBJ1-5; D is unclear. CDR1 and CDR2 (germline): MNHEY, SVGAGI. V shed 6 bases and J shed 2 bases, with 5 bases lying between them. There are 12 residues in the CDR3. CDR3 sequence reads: CASSRGNQPQHF. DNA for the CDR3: TGTGCCAGCAGCCGGGGCAATCAGCCCCAGCATTTT.

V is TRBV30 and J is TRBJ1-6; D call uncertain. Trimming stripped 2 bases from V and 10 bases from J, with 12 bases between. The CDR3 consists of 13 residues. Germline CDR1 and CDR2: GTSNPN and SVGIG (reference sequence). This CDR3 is CAWSPSASSPLHF. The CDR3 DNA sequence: TGTGCCTGGAGTCCCTCGGCAAGCTCACCCCTCCACTTT. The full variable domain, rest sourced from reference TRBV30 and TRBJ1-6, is SQTIHQWPATLVQPVGSPLSLECTVEGTSNPNLYWYRQAAGRGLQLLFYSVGIGQISSEVPQNLSASRPQDRQFILSSKKLLLSDSGFYLCAWSPSASSPLHFGNGTRLTVT.

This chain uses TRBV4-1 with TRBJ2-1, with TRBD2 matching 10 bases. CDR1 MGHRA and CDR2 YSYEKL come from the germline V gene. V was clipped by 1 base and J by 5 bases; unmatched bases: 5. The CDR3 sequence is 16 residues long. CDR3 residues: CASSQVGTSVHNEQFF. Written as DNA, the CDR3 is TGCGCCAGCAGCCAAGTTGGGACTAGCGTCCACAATGAGCAGTTCTTC.

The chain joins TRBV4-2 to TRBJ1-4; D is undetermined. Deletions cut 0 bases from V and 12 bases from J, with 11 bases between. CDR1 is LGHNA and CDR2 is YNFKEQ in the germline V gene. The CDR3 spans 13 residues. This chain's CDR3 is CASSQDFGWQLFF. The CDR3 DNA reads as TGTGCCAGCAGCCAAGATTTCGGTTGGCAACTGTTTTTT.

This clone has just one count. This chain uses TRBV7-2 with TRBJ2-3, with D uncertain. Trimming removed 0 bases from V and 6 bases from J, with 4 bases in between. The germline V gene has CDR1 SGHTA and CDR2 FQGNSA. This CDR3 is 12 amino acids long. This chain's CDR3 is CASSLASDTQYF. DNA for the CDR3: TGTGCCAGCAGCTTAGCTAGCGATACGCAGTATTTT.

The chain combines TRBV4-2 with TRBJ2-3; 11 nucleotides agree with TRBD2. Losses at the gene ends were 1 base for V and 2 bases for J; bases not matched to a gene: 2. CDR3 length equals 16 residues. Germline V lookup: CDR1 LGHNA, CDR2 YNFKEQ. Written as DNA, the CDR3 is TGTGCCAGCAGCCAAGCACTAGCGGGGGCCACAGATACGCAGTATTTT. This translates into CASSQALAGATDTQYF.

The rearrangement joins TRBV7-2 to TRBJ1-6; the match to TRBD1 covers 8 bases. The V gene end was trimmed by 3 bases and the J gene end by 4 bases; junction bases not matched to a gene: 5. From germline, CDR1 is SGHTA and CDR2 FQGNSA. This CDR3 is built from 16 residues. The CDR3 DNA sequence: TGTGCCAGCAGCTTTCAGGGGGCTGCGTATAATTCACCCCTCCACTTT. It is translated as CASSFQGAAYNSPLHF.

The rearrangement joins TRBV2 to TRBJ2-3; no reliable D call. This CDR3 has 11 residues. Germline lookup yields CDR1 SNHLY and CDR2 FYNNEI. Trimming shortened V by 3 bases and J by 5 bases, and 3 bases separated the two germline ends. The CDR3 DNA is TGTGCCAGCAGTGAGGGAGATACGCAGTATTTT. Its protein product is CASSEGDTQYF.

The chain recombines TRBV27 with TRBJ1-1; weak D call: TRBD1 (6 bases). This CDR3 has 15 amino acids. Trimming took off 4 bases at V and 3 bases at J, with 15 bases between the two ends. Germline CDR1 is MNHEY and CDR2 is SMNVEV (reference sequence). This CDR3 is CASSWQGTGDTEAFF. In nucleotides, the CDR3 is TGTGCCAGCAGTTGGCAGGGGACTGGGGACACTGAAGCTTTCTTT.

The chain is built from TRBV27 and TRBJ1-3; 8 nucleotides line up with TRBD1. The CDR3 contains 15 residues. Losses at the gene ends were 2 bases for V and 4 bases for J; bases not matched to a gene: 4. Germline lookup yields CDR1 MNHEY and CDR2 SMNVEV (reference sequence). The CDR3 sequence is CASSLQGAWGNTIYF. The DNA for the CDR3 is TGTGCCAGCAGTTTACAGGGGGCATGGGGAAACACCATATATTTT.

CDR3 nucleotide sequence: TGTGCCAGCAGCCTCCTGAGCGGGGCCATGAAGAATGAGCAGTTCTTC. Its protein product is CASSLLSGAMKNEQFF. J is TRBJ2-1 and V is TRBV5-4; TRBD2 matches 7 bases. From germline, CDR1 is SGHNT and CDR2 YYREEE (reference sequence). The ends lost 4 bases at V and 7 bases at J; junction bases unmatched: 14. The CDR3 is made up of 16 amino acids.

The CDR3 is CASSSRQSGSPLHF. CDR3 in DNA: TGTGCCAGCAGCTCAAGACAGTCAGGGTCACCCCTCCACTTT. The J gene is TRBJ1-6, the V gene TRBV9, with D possibly matching TRBD1 (5 bases). The CDR3 totals 14 residues. V lost 4 bases, J lost 10 bases, and 15 bases lay in between. Germline V gives CDR1 SGDLS, CDR2 YYNGEE.

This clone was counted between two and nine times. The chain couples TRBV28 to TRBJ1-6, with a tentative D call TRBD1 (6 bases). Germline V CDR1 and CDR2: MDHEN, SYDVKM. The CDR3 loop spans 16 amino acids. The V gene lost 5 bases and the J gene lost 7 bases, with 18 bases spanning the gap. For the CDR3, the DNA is TGTGCCAGCAGTCTTATACAGGGCTCGGGGAATTCACCCCTCCACTTT. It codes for CASSLIQGSGNSPLHF. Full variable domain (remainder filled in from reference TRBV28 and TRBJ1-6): DVKVTQSSRYLVKRTGEKVFLECVQDMDHENMFWYRQDPGLGLRLIYFSYDVKMKEKGDIPEGYSVSREKKERFSLILESASTNQTSMYLCASSLIQGSGNSPLHFGNGTRLTVT.

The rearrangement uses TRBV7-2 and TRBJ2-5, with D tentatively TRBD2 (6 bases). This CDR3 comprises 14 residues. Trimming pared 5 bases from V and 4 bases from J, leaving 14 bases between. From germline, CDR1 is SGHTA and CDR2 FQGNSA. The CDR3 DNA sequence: TGTGCCAGCAGCGCTGGGACTTCAAGAGAGACCCAGTACTTC. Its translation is CASSAGTSRETQYF. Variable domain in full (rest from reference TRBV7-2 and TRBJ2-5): GAGVSQSPSNKVTEKGKDVELRCDPISGHTALYWYRQSLGQGLEFLIYFQGNSAPDKSGLPSDRFSAERTGGSVSTLTIQRTQQEDSAVYLCASSAGTSRETQYFGPGTRLLVL.

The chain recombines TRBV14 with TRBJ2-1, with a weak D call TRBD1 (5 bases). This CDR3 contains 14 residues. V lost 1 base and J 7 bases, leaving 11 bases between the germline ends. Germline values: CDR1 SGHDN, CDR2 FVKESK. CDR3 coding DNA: TGTGCCAGCAGCCAAGCCAGGGTGGTAAATGAGCAGTTCTTC. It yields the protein CASSQARVVNEQFF.

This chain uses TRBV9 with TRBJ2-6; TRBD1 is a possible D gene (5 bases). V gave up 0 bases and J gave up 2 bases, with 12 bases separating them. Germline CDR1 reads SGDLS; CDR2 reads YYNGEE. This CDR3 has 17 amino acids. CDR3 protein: CASSVEEWGPGANVLTF. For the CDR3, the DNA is TGTGCCAGCAGCGTAGAAGAGTGGGGCCCTGGGGCCAACGTCCTGACTTTC.

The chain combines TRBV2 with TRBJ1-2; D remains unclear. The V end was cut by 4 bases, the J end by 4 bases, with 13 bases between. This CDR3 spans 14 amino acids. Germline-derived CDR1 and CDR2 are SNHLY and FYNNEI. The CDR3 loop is CASSVGRETYGYTF. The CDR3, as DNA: TGTGCCAGCAGTGTCGGGAGAGAAACCTATGGCTACACCTTC.

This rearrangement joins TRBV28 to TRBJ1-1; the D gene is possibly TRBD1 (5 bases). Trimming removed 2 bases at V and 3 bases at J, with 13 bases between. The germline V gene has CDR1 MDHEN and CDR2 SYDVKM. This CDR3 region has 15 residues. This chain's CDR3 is CASSLPYQGDTEAFF. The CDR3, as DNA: TGTGCCAGCAGTTTACCCTATCAGGGTGACACTGAAGCTTTCTTT.

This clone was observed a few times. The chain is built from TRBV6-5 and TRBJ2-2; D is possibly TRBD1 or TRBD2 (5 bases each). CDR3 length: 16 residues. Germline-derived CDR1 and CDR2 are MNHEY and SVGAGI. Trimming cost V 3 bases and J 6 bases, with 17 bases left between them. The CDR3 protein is CASSYWDPGLSGELFF. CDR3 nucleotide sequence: TGTGCCAGCAGTTATTGGGACCCCGGGTTGTCCGGGGAGCTGTTTTTT.

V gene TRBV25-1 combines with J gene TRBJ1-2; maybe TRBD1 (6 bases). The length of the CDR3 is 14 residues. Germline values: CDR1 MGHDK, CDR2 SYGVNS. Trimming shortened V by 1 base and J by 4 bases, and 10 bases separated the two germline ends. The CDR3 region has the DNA TGTGCCAGCAGTGAATGGGGACACCTCTATGGCTACACCTTC. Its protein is CASSEWGHLYGYTF.

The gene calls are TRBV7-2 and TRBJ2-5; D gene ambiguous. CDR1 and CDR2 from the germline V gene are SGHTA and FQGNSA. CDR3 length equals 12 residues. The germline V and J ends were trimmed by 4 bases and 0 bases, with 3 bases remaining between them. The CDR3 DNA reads TGTGCCAGCAGCTCGTACCAAGAGACCCAGTACTTC. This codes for CASSSYQETQYF.

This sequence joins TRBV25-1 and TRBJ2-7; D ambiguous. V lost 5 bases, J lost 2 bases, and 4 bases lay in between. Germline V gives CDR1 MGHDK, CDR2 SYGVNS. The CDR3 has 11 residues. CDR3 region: CASSRAYEQYF. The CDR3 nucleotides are TGTGCCAGCAGTCGGGCCTACGAGCAGTACTTC.

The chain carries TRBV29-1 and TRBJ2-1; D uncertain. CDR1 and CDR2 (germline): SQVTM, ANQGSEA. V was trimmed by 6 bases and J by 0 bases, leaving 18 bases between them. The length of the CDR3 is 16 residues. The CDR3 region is CSVPPGSQSSYNEQFF. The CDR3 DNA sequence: TGCAGCGTCCCCCCCGGCAGTCAGAGCTCCTACAATGAGCAGTTCTTC.

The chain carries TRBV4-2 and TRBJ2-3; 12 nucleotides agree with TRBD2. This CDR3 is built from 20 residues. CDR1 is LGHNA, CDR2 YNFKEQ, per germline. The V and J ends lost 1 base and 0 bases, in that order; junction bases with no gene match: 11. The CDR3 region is CASSQVATSGGSTSTDTQYF. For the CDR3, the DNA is TGTGCCAGCAGCCAAGTCGCGACTAGCGGGGGTTCCACTAGCACAGATACGCAGTATTTT.

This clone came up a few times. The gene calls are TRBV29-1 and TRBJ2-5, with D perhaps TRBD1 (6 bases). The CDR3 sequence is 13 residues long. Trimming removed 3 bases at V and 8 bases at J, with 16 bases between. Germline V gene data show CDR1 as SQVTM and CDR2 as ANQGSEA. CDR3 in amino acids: CSVDQGRGITQYF. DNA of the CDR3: TGCAGCGTTGATCAGGGCAGGGGAATCACCCAGTACTTC.